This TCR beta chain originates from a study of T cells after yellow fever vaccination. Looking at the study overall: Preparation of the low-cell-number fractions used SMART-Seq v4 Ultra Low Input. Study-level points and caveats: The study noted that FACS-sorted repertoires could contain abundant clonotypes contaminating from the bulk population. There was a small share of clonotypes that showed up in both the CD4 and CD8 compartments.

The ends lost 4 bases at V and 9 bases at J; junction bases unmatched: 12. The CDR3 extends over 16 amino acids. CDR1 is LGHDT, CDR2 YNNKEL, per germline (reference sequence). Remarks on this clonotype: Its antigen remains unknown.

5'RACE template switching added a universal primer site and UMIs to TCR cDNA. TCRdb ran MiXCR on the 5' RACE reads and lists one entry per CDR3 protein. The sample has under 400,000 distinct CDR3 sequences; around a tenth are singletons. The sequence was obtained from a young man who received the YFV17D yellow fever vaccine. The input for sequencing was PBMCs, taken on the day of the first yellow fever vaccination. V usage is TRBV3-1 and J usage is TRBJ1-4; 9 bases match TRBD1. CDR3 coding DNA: TGTGCCAGCAGCCCTGCGACCGGGACAGGGATTCAAAAACTGTTTTTT. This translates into CASSPATGTGIQKLFF.